This is a list of T cell receptor beta chains from one sample in a study of a mutant IDH1 vaccine in newly diagnosed glioma. These receptors have no known antigen. Produced via immunoSEQ multiplex PCR; TCRdb's table is partial and in-frame only. The sample contains roughly 42,000 clones, 70% to 90% of which appear only once. Source: PBMCs, taken from a glioma patient whose treatment included an IDH1 peptide vaccine. The receptors here all came from a man in his forties with glioma. Both conserved end residues are part of each CDR3. The D gene is left open where the match is weak. The listing skips clone size in some rows; elsewhere it reads once, few, many or a size class.

J gene: TRBJ2-6; V gene: TRBV1; D gene: .; clone size: .; CDR3 protein: CTSSRDLQGTGANVLTF; CDR3 DNA: TGCACCAGCAGCCGCGACTTACAGGGTACCGGGGCCAACGTCCTGACTTTC
J gene: TRBJ2-7; V gene: TRBV7-2; D gene: TRBD2; clone size: .; CDR3 protein: CASSNSGTSYEQYF; CDR3 DNA: TGTGCCAGCAGCAATAGCGGGACGTCCTACGAGCAGTACTTC
J gene: TRBJ2-1; V gene: TRBV2; D gene: TRBD2; clone size: .; CDR3 protein: CASRFSGRGYNEQFF; CDR3 DNA: TGTGCCAGCAGATTCAGCGGGAGGGGTTATAATGAGCAGTTCTTC
J gene: TRBJ2-1; V gene: TRBV13; D gene: TRBD2; clone size: .; CDR3 protein: CASSPRGLAANEQFF; CDR3 DNA: TGTGCCAGCAGCCCTAGGGGACTAGCCGCCAATGAGCAGTTCTTC
J gene: TRBJ2-3; V gene: TRBV7-3; D gene: .; clone size: .; CDR3 protein: CASSPQHTDTQYF; CDR3 DNA: TGTGCCAGCAGCCCTCAACACACAGATACGCAGTATTTT
J gene: TRBJ1-2; V gene: TRBV6-6; D gene: .; clone size: .; CDR3 protein: CASNLWGYGYTF; CDR3 DNA: TGTGCCAGCAACCTGTGGGGGTATGGCTACACCTTC
J gene: TRBJ2-1; V gene: TRBV5-1; D gene: .; clone size: .; CDR3 protein: CASRAGAMNEQFF; CDR3 DNA: TGCGCCAGCAGGGCAGGGGCAATGAATGAGCAGTTCTTC
J gene: TRBJ2-5; V gene: TRBV5-5; D gene: TRBD2; clone size: .; CDR3 protein: CASSLATSGIETQYF; CDR3 DNA: TGTGCCAGCAGCTTGGCTACTAGCGGGATCGAGACCCAGTACTTC
J gene: TRBJ2-3; V gene: TRBV9; D gene: .; clone size: .; CDR3 protein: CASSVQGISADTQYF; CDR3 DNA: TGTGCCAGCAGCGTCCAGGGGATCTCTGCAGATACGCAGTATTTT
J gene: TRBJ2-7; V gene: TRBV27; D gene: TRBD2; clone size: .; CDR3 protein: CASSLLVGRAPYEQYF; CDR3 DNA: TGTGCCAGCAGTTTATTAGTCGGGAGGGCCCCCTACGAGCAGTACTTC
J gene: TRBJ1-1; V gene: TRBV19; D gene: .; clone size: .; CDR3 protein: CASSYSTVNTEAFF; CDR3 DNA: TGTGCCAGTAGTTATTCCACAGTGAACACTGAAGCTTTCTTT
J gene: TRBJ2-1; V gene: TRBV7-9; D gene: TRBD2; clone size: .; CDR3 protein: CASSSRVVRREGPQDEQFF; CDR3 DNA: TGTGCCAGCAGCTCCCGAGTTGTAAGGAGGGAGGGCCCTCAGGATGAGCAGTTCTTC
J gene: TRBJ2-7; V gene: TRBV27; D gene: TRBD2; clone size: .; CDR3 protein: CASSKTSGFYEQYF; CDR3 DNA: TGTGCCAGCAGTAAGACTAGCGGCTTCTACGAGCAGTACTTC
J gene: TRBJ2-1; V gene: TRBV5-1; D gene: TRBD2; clone size: .; CDR3 protein: CASSMPGTSSYNEQFF; CDR3 DNA: TGCGCCAGCAGCATGCCCGGGACTAGCTCCTACAATGAGCAGTTCTTC
J gene: TRBJ1-1; V gene: TRBV6-9; D gene: .; clone size: once; CDR3 protein: CASIWGSATEAFF; CDR3 DNA: TGTGCCAGCATCTGGGGTAGTGCCACTGAAGCTTTCTTT
J gene: TRBJ2-1; V gene: TRBV6-5; D gene: .; clone size: .; CDR3 protein: CASSYGGNYNEQFF; CDR3 DNA: TGTGCCAGCAGTTACGGGGGAAACTACAATGAGCAGTTCTTC
J gene: TRBJ2-2; V gene: TRBV11-2; D gene: .; clone size: .; CDR3 protein: CASSFPLSGELFF; CDR3 DNA: TGTGCCAGCAGCTTCCCGTTATCCGGGGAGCTGTTTTTT
J gene: TRBJ2-7; V gene: TRBV4-1; D gene: TRBD1; clone size: .; CDR3 protein: CASSQAGTGGYEQYF; CDR3 DNA: TGCGCCAGCAGCCAAGCCGGGACAGGGGGCTACGAGCAGTACTTC
J gene: TRBJ2-1; V gene: TRBV5-1; D gene: .; clone size: .; CDR3 protein: CASSLAPGRDGGEQFF; CDR3 DNA: TGCGCCAGCAGCTTGGCCCCTGGGCGAGACGGGGGTGAGCAGTTCTTC
J gene: TRBJ2-3; V gene: TRBV20-1; D gene: .; clone size: .; CDR3 protein: CSARRDTQYF; CDR3 DNA: TGCAGTGCGCGGCGGGATACGCAGTATTTT
J gene: TRBJ2-1; V gene: TRBV9; D gene: TRBD2; clone size: .; CDR3 protein: CASSVATSGGYNEQFF; CDR3 DNA: TGTGCCAGCAGCGTAGCTACAAGCGGGGGCTACAATGAGCAGTTCTTC
J gene: TRBJ2-5; V gene: TRBV25-1; D gene: .; clone size: .; CDR3 protein: CASSESPARETQYF; CDR3 DNA: TGTGCCAGCAGTGAATCTCCAGCGCGGGAGACCCAGTACTTC
J gene: TRBJ1-5; V gene: TRBV19; D gene: TRBD1; clone size: once; CDR3 protein: CASSRKDRGLSNQPQHF; CDR3 DNA: TGTGCGAGTAGCAGGAAAGACAGGGGTCTTAGCAATCAGCCCCAGCATTTT
J gene: TRBJ2-1; V gene: TRBV19; D gene: TRBD2; clone size: .; CDR3 protein: CASSGEGGRIYNEQFF; CDR3 DNA: TGTGCCAGTAGTGGGGAGGGCGGGAGAATCTACAATGAGCAGTTCTTC
J gene: TRBJ2-1; V gene: TRBV14; D gene: .; clone size: .; CDR3 protein: CASSQIYRDFNEQFF; CDR3 DNA: TGTGCCAGCAGCCAAATATACCGGGACTTCAATGAGCAGTTCTTC
J gene: TRBJ2-2; V gene: TRBV11-2; D gene: .; clone size: .; CDR3 protein: CASSRTNTGELFF; CDR3 DNA: TGTGCCAGCAGCCGAACGAACACCGGGGAGCTGTTTTTT
J gene: TRBJ2-7; V gene: TRBV7-9; D gene: .; clone size: .; CDR3 protein: CASSSGQTYEQYF; CDR3 DNA: TGTGCCAGCAGCTCTGGACAGACCTACGAGCAGTACTTC
J gene: TRBJ1-2; V gene: TRBV6-5; D gene: TRBD1; clone size: .; CDR3 protein: CASSYSRQGHYGYTF; CDR3 DNA: TGTGCCAGCAGTTACTCCCGACAGGGACACTATGGCTACACCTTC
J gene: TRBJ2-1; V gene: TRBV5-1; D gene: TRBD2; clone size: .; CDR3 protein: CASSLGGSSAREQFF; CDR3 DNA: TGCGCCAGCAGCTTGGGCGGGAGCTCTGCACGGGAGCAGTTCTTC
J gene: TRBJ1-5; V gene: TRBV7-2; D gene: .; clone size: once; CDR3 protein: CASSLLSNQPQHF; CDR3 DNA: TGTGCCAGCAGCTTACTTTCCAATCAGCCCCAGCATTTT
J gene: TRBJ2-7; V gene: TRBV6-5; D gene: .; clone size: .; CDR3 protein: CASSYFDEQYF; CDR3 DNA: TGTGCCAGCAGTTACTTCGACGAGCAGTACTTC